The rows below give T cell receptor beta chains drawn from one sample of a study of blood T cell repertoires in COVID-19. Assay used: immunoSEQ multiplex PCR; TCRdb lists only in-frame clones, some missing. The sample lists some 150,000 clones, about 85% occurring once. The specimen sequenced was peripheral blood. Receptors were obtained from a man aged 55-75 years who had recovered from COVID-19. CDR3s include the opening cysteine and the closing phenylalanine or tryptophan. D genes are given only for firm matches. Rows may omit the clone size; those that give it use once, few, many or a size class.

TRBD1 TRBJ1-4 . TRBV29-1 CSVATQGGNEKLFF TGCAGCGTTGCAACTCAGGGGGGAAATGAAAAACTGTTTTTT
. TRBJ1-3 . TRBV7-9 CASSPSTLGNTIYF TGTGCCAGCAGCCCATCCACTCTTGGAAACACCATATATTTT
TRBD2 TRBJ2-3 . TRBV7-2 CASSETSAADTQYF TGTGCCAGCAGCGAAACTAGCGCCGCAGATACGCAGTATTTT
TRBD2 TRBJ2-1 . TRBV10-3 CAISDPHITSLAGVYNEQFF TGTGCCATCAGTGACCCACATATCACATCCCTGGCGGGAGTCTACAATGAGCAGTTCTTC
TRBD2 TRBJ2-1 . TRBV3-1/TRBV3-2 CASSPSGGGYNEQFF TGTGCCAGCAGCCCTAGCGGGGGGGGATACAATGAGCAGTTCTTC
TRBD2 TRBJ2-2 . TRBV19 CASESGGASGELFF TGTGCCAGTGAGAGCGGGGGGGCGTCCGGGGAGCTGTTTTTT
. TRBJ2-2 few TRBV3-1/TRBV3-2 CASSQDGGYTGELFF TGTGCCAGCAGCCAAGATGGCGGGTACACCGGGGAGCTGTTTTTT
TRBD1 TRBJ1-1 . TRBV5-4 CASRYRGGTEAFF TGTGCCAGCAGGTACAGGGGCGGCACTGAAGCTTTCTTT
TRBD2 TRBJ2-7 . TRBV19 CASSMKALAGGTYEQYF TGTGCCAGTAGTATGAAGGCCCTAGCGGGGGGAACCTACGAGCAGTACTTC
. TRBJ1-5 . TRBV7-5 CASGVRSDQPQHF TGTGCCTCGGGGGTTAGGAGCGATCAGCCCCAGCATTTT
TRBD2 TRBJ2-1 . TRBV12-3/TRBV12-4 CASSLQRGYEQFF TGTGCCAGCAGTTTACAGCGGGGGTACGAGCAGTTCTTC
. TRBJ1-5 . TRBV7-2 CASSSGQPQHF TGTGCCAGCAGCTCGGGTCAGCCCCAGCATTTT
. TRBJ1-6 . TRBV5-6 CASSLWAGNYNSPLHF TGTGCCAGCAGCTTGTGGGCAGGGAACTATAATTCACCCCTCCACTTT
TRBD2 TRBJ2-1 . TRBV19 CASSTQTSGGAYEQFF TGTGCCAGTAGTACTCAGACTAGCGGGGGGGCCTATGAGCAGTTCTTC
. TRBJ2-3 . TRBV29-1 CSALKETDTQYF TGCAGCGCCTTAAAGGAGACAGATACGCAGTATTTT
. TRBJ2-5 . TRBV4-2 CASSQETGYQETQYF TGTGCCAGCAGCCAAGAAACGGGATACCAAGAGACCCAGTACTTC
TRBD1 TRBJ1-3 once TRBV6-5 CASSYRTGATGNTIYF TGTGCCAGCAGTTACCGGACAGGGGCCACTGGAAACACCATATATTTT
TRBD1 TRBJ1-1 . TRBV14 CASRPQGGTTEAFF TGTGCCAGTAGACCCCAGGGGGGAACCACTGAAGCTTTCTTT
. TRBJ2-6 . TRBV27 CASRQFSGANVLTF TGTGCCAGCAGACAGTTCTCTGGGGCCAACGTCCTGACTTTC
. TRBJ1-6 . TRBV14 CASSPWDITVSPLHF TGTGCCAGCAGCCCTTGGGACATTACCGTGTCACCCCTCCACTTT
. TRBJ2-7 . TRBV13 CASSLARKGPYEQYF TGTGCCAGCAGCTTAGCCCGCAAGGGGCCCTACGAGCAGTACTTC
. TRBJ1-2 . TRBV7-9 CASSLPPPTVYTF TGTGCCAGCAGCTTACCCCCCCCCACGGTCTACACCTTC
. TRBJ1-1 few TRBV28 CAIGLSPDRGGEAFF TGTGCCATTGGCTTGTCGCCCGATCGAGGGGGTGAAGCTTTCTTT
. TRBJ2-6 . TRBV7-2 CASSLSPAGANVLTF TGTGCCAGCAGCTTAAGTCCAGCTGGGGCCAACGTCCTGACTTTC
. TRBJ1-1 . TRBV9 CASSVAPLTQGSPRAFF TGTGCCAGCAGCGTAGCTCCACTAACCCAGGGATCCCCGAGGGCTTTCTTT
TRBD1 TRBJ1-3 . TRBV5-1 CASSLGLQGTGNTIYF TGCGCCAGCAGCTTGGGTTTACAGGGGACTGGAAACACCATATATTTT
. TRBJ2-5 . TRBV6-1 CASSERRSGGTQYF TGTGCCAGCAGTGAACGACGGTCCGGAGGGACCCAGTACTTC
. TRBJ1-1 . TRBV29-1 CSVGEGAGTEAFF TGCAGCGTTGGAGAAGGGGCTGGGACTGAAGCTTTCTTT
TRBD2 TRBJ2-7 . TRBV29-1 CSVGLLAGSEQYF TGCAGCGTTGGGTTACTAGCGGGGAGCGAGCAGTACTTC
. TRBJ1-1 . TRBV5-1 CASSFGANTEAFF TGCGCCAGCAGCTTCGGAGCGAACACTGAAGCTTTCTTT
TRBD1 TRBJ1-1 . TRBV29-1 CSVEASQGREAFF TGCAGCGTTGAAGCTTCACAGGGGCGTGAAGCTTTCTTT
TRBD1 TRBJ1-1 few TRBV5-1 CASSLFLQGDTEAFF TGCGCCAGCAGCTTGTTTTTACAGGGGGACACTGAAGCTTTCTTT